This T cell receptor (beta chain) was observed in a study of blood T cell repertoires in COVID-19. Seattle patients were enrolled while actively infected and followed longitudinally. Here immunoSEQ multiplex PCR was the method, and the copy in TCRdb shows in-frame clones only, minus some. Seen here are 350,000 or so clones, around nine tenths observed once, and the top ten hold approximately 4.1%. This clone was found once. Source material: peripheral blood. The clonotype comes from a woman aged 55-69 years with COVID-19, enrolled during active disease.

For the CDR3, the DNA is TGTGCCAGCAGGACGGGACTCCTGGGGGCCGGGGAGCTGTTTTTT. It encodes CASRTGLLGAGELFF. The chain couples TRBV6-5 to TRBJ2-2; tentative D call: TRBD2 (6 bases). Trimming removed 6 bases at V and 6 bases at J, with 17 bases between. CDR1 and CDR2 from the germline V gene are MNHEY and SVGAGI. The CDR3 loop spans 15 amino acids.